The sample holds many counts of the clone carrying this T cell receptor beta chain. Its specificity is not known. Individual cDNA molecules were tagged with unique molecular identifiers, the study reported. TCRdb passed the 5' RACE reads through MiXCR, listing each CDR3 protein once. The data hold roughly 120,000 distinct CDR3 sequences, with just under 15% observed a single time. The sample originates from a study of early T cells in non-severe SARS-CoV-2 infection. The wider study: Chains stayed unpaired after sequencing of bulk RNA from unsorted whole blood.

The germline V gene has CDR1 DFQATT and CDR2 SNEGSKA (reference sequence). The CDR3 sequence is 13 residues long. V was trimmed by 6 bases and J by 4 bases, leaving 15 bases between them. Whole-study results and caveats: Anti-spike CD8 specificities were favored by VDJdb matching, whose results missed private and CD4 specificities.

The sequence was obtained from an adult who was a healthcare worker with PCR-confirmed SARS-CoV-2 infection or an uninfected control (not recorded which). The material sequenced was whole blood. The J gene is TRBJ1-1, the V gene TRBV20-1, with D perhaps TRBD1 (5 bases). CDR3 sequence reads: CSAGPAGLTEAFF. The CDR3 DNA sequence: TGCAGTGCAGGGCCCGCAGGGCTCACTGAAGCTTTCTTT.